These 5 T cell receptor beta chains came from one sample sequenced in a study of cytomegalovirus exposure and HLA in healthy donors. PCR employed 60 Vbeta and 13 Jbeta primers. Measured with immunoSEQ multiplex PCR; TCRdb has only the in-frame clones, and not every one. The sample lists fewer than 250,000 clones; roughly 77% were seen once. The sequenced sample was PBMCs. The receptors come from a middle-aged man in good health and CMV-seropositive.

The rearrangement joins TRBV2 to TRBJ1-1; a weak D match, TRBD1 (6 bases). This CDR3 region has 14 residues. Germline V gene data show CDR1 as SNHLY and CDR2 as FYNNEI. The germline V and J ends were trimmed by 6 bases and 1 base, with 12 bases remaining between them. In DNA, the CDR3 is TGTGCCAGCAGATCAGGGGCAGCGAACACTGAAGCTTTCTTT. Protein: CASRSGAANTEAFF.

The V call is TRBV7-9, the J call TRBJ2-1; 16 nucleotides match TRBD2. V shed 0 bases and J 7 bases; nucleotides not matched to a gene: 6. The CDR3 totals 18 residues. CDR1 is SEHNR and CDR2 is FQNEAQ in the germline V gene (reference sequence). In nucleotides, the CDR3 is TGTGCCAGCAGCTTAGCGAGGGGACTAGCGGGAGGGGATAATGAGCAGTTCTTC. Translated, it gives CASSLARGLAGGDNEQFF.

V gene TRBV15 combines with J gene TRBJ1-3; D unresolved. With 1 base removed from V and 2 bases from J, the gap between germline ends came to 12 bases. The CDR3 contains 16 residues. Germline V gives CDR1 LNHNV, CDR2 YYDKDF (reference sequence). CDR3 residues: CATSRAAGSAGNTIYF. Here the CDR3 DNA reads TGTGCCACCAGCAGAGCGGCGGGCAGCGCTGGAAACACCATATATTTT. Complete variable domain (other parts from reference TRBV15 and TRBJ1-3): DAMVIQNPRYQVTQFGKPVTLSCSQTLNHNVMYWYQQKSSQAPKLLFHYYDKDFNNEADTPDNFQSRRPNTSFCFLDIRSPGLGDTAMYLCATSRAAGSAGNTIYFGEGSWLTVV.

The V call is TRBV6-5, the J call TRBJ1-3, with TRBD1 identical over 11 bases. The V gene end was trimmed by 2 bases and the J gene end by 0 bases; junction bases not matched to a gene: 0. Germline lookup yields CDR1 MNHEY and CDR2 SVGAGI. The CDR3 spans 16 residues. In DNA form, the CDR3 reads TGTGCCAGCAGTTACGGGACAGGGGGCTCTGGAAACACCATATATTTT. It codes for CASSYGTGGSGNTIYF.

This CDR3 reads CASTGTANEKLFF. CDR3 in DNA: TGTGCCAGTACGGGGACAGCTAATGAAAAACTGTTTTTT. The chain combines TRBV19 with TRBJ1-4; TRBD1 agrees at 7 bases. CDR1 and CDR2 from the germline V gene are LNHDA and SQIVND (reference sequence). CDR3 length: 13 residues. The V gene end was trimmed by 7 bases and the J gene end by 3 bases; junction bases not matched to a gene: 2.